These 17 T cell receptor beta chains share one sample of origin, sequenced in a study of blood T cell repertoires in COVID-19. Sequenced by immunoSEQ multiplex PCR; TCRdb stores in-frame clones only, minus some. The table has approximately 240,000 clones, 65% to 85% seen once. Sequencing was performed on peripheral blood. The origin of the receptors is a woman aged 35 to 49 with active or convalescent COVID-19.

This clone was seen only once. J is TRBJ2-3 and V is TRBV9; TRBD2 aligns across 14 bases. From germline, CDR1 is SGDLS and CDR2 YYNGEE. V lost 3 bases, J lost 3 bases, and 3 bases stayed unmatched. The CDR3 contains 16 residues. CDR3 sequence (DNA): TGTGCCAGCAGCGGCCGGACTAGCGGGGGGACAGATACGCAGTATTTT. This gives the protein CASSGRTSGGTDTQYF.

This clone was recorded a few times. V usage is TRBV12-3 or TRBV12-4 and J usage is TRBJ2-1; D remains ambiguous. Trimming took 3 bases from V and 0 from J, leaving 3 bases between them. This CDR3 contains 13 residues. This chain's CDR3 is CASSFGSYNEQFF. CDR3 DNA sequence: TGTGCCAGCAGTTTCGGCTCCTACAATGAGCAGTTCTTC.

The V and J genes are TRBV14 and TRBJ2-3; the match to TRBD1 covers 7 bases. In germline, CDR1 is SGHDN, CDR2 FVKESK. J lost 4 bases, V lost 3 bases, and 10 bases had no gene match. The CDR3 contains 16 residues. CDR3 bases: TGTGCCAGCAGCCAGGTACAGGGGACATTGGCAGATACGCAGTATTTT. Translating gives CASSQVQGTLADTQYF.

This chain connects TRBV5-6 to TRBJ1-5, with 9 bases lining up with TRBD1. CDR3 length equals 16 residues. V shed 3 bases, J shed 3 bases, and the junction held 7 bases outside the gene matches. Per germline, CDR1 SGHDT and CDR2 YYEEEE. The CDR3 region is CASSSGTGLINQPQHF. DNA for the CDR3: TGTGCCAGCAGCTCGGGGACAGGGTTAATCAATCAGCCCCAGCATTTT.

The chain couples TRBV19 to TRBJ1-6; D unclear. The germline CDR1 and CDR2 sequences are LNHDA and SQIVND (reference sequence). The CDR3 loop spans 17 amino acids. V was pared by 3 bases and J by 6 bases, with 18 bases between. CDR3 nucleotide sequence: TGTGCCAGTAGTATCCCCACGACGAGCCGACTTAATTCACCCCTCCACTTT. Translated, it gives CASSIPTTSRLNSPLHF.

V is TRBV21-1 and J is TRBJ2-2; the table names TRBD1, a call not compared with the DNA. TRBV21-1 is classified as a pseudogene. The length of the CDR3 is 14 residues. The CDR3 DNA reads TGTGCCGGACAGGGGGCGATCGTTTTTTGGGAGCTGTTTTTT. This encodes CAGQGAIVFWELFF.

The CDR3 DNA reads as TGTGCCAGCAGTGAAGTACAAAGAGGCTACACCTTC. This codes for CASSEVQRGYTF. The genes are TRBV6-1 and TRBJ1-2; D remains ambiguous. The V gene's germline CDR1 is MNHNS and CDR2 SASEGT. Between the trimmed V and J ends, which lost 1 base and 8 bases, there was a span of 8 bases. The CDR3 has 12 amino acids.

The V gene is TRBV2, the J gene TRBJ2-1, with D maybe TRBD2 (6 bases). Germline V lookup: CDR1 SNHLY, CDR2 FYNNEI. Trimming removed 8 bases at V and 0 bases at J, with 8 bases between. This CDR3 region has 13 residues. The CDR3 reads CASGGASYNEQFF. The CDR3 DNA reads as TGTGCCAGCGGAGGGGCCTCCTACAATGAGCAGTTCTTC.

V usage is TRBV18 and J usage is TRBJ1-1, with 10 bases fitting TRBD1. Germline V CDR1 and CDR2: KGHSH, LQKENI. Trimming cost V 4 bases and J 2 bases; bases outside gene matches: 7. The CDR3 runs to 16 residues. The DNA of the CDR3 is TGTGCCAGCTCACAACGACAGGGGGCGAGAAACACTGAAGCTTTCTTT. Translated: CASSQRQGARNTEAFF.

This rearrangement joins TRBV2 to TRBJ1-6; D unclear. The germline gives CDR1 SNHLY, CDR2 FYNNEI. There are 15 residues in the CDR3. With 8 bases removed from V and 10 bases from J, the gap between germline ends came to 21 bases. The chain's CDR3 is CASQVEGDRGSPLHF. CDR3 DNA sequence: TGTGCCAGCCAGGTGGAGGGCGACCGAGGGTCACCCCTCCACTTT.

This clone was observed a handful of times. The chain recombines TRBV7-2 with TRBJ1-2, with D uncertain. Germline V gives CDR1 SGHTA, CDR2 FQGNSA. CDR3 length: 15 residues. Trimming took 3 bases from V and 1 from J, leaving 12 bases between them. The CDR3 nucleotides read TGTGCCAGCAGCTTCGGGGATGGCGGTAACTATGGCTACACCTTC. Its translation is CASSFGDGGNYGYTF.

V usage is TRBV10-3 and J usage is TRBJ2-5; TRBD1 might be the D (5 bases). Germline CDR1 reads ENHRY; CDR2 reads SYGVKD. The CDR3 covers 11 residues. The V end was cut by 4 bases, the J end by 5 bases, with 5 bases between. The CDR3, as DNA: TGTGCCATCAGTGCAGGGGAGACCCAGTACTTC. Its protein is CAISAGETQYF.

The chain couples TRBV9 to TRBJ1-5; 8 bases align to TRBD1. The CDR3 contains 15 residues. Losses at the gene ends were 3 bases for V and 2 bases for J; bases not matched to a gene: 4. CDR1 SGDLS and CDR2 YYNGEE come from the germline V gene. The CDR3 DNA follows: TGTGCCAGCAGCGAGGGACAGGCTGGCAATCAGCCCCAGCATTTT. It translates to CASSEGQAGNQPQHF.

The V call is TRBV3-1 (or the pseudogene TRBV3-2), the J call TRBJ1-2; tentative D call: TRBD1 (5 bases). Germline-derived CDR1 and CDR2 are LGHDT and YNNKEL (reference sequence). The CDR3 has 13 residues. Trimming shortened V by 4 bases and J by 7 bases, and 13 bases separated the two germline ends. The DNA of the CDR3 is TGTGCCAGCAGCCCCGGGGGAGGGGCTGGCTACACCTTC. Encoded protein: CASSPGGGAGYTF.

The V and J genes are TRBV12-5 and TRBJ2-2, with D perhaps TRBD1 (5 bases). CDR1 LGHNT and CDR2 FRNRAP come from the germline V gene. V was trimmed by 11 bases and J by 3 bases, leaving 16 bases between them. The CDR3 has 14 amino acids. The CDR3 nucleotides are TGTGCTGGGATGACAGATTTGGACACCGGGGAGCTGTTTTTT. Its protein product is CAGMTDLDTGELFF.

The chain uses TRBV27 and TRBJ1-1; 8 bases agree with TRBD1. CDR3 size: 15 residues. V gave up 5 bases and J gave up 3 bases; unmatched junction bases: 8. Looked up from germline, CDR1 is MNHEY and CDR2 is SMNVEV (reference sequence). The CDR3 DNA follows: TGTGCCAGCAGTGCCAGGACAGGGTGGGACACTGAAGCTTTCTTT. Translating it yields CASSARTGWDTEAFF.

The chain is built from TRBV27 and TRBJ1-1, with D tentatively TRBD1 (6 bases). This CDR3 has 14 residues. Germline assignment: CDR1 MNHEY and CDR2 SMNVEV (reference sequence). V lost 6 bases to trimming and J lost 5 bases, with 16 bases between them. CDR3 nucleotides: TGTGCCAGCAGGACCAGGGCAGGGGATACTGAAGCTTTCTTT. This translates into CASRTRAGDTEAFF.